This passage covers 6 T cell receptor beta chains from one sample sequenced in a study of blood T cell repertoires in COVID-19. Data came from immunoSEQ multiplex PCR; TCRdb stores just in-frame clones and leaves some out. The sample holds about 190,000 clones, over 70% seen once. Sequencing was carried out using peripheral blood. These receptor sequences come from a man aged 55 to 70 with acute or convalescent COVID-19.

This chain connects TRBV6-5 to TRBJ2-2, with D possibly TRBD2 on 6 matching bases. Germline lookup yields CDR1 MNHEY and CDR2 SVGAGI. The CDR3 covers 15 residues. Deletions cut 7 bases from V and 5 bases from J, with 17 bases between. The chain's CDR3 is CASTPDSGATGELFF. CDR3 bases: TGTGCCAGCACCCCTGATTCGGGAGCGACCGGGGAGCTGTTTTTT.

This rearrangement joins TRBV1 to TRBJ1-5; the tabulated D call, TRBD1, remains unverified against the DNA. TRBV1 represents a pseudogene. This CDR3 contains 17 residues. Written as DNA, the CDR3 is TGCACCAGCAGACACACTGCCGGGACAGGGGGAGACCAGCCCCAGCATTTT. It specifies CTSRHTAGTGGDQPQHF.

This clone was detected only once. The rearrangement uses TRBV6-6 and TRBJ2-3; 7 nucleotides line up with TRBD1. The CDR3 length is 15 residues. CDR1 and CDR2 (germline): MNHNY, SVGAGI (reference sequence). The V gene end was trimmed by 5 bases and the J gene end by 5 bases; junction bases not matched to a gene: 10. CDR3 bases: TGTGCCAGCAGTCACGCAGGGGGTCCGGGAGATACGCAGTATTTT. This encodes CASSHAGGPGDTQYF.

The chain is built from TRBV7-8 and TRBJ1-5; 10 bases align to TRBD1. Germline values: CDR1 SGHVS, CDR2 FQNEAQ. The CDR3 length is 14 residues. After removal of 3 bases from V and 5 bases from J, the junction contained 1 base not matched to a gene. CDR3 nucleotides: TGTGCCAGCAGCTTGACAGGGGGCGATCAGCCCCAGCATTTT. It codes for CASSLTGGDQPQHF.

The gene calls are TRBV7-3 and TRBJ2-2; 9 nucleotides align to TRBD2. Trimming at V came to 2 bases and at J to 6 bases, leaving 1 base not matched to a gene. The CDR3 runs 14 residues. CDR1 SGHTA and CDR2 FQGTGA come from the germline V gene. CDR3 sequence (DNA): TGTGCCAGCAGCTTAGGACTAGCGTCCGGGGAGCTGTTTTTT. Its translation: CASSLGLASGELFF. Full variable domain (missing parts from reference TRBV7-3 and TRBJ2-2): GAGVSQTPSNKVTEKGKYVELRCDPISGHTALYWYRQSLGQGPEFLIYFQGTGAADDSGLPNDRFFAVRPEGSVSTLKIQRTERGDSAVYLCASSLGLASGELFFGEGSRLTVL.

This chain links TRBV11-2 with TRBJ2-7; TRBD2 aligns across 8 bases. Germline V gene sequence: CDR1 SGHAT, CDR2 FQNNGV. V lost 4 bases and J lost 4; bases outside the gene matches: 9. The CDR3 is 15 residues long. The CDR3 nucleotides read TGTGCCAGCAGCTCACCGGGACTAGTTCTGTACGAGCAGTACTTC. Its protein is CASSSPGLVLYEQYF.